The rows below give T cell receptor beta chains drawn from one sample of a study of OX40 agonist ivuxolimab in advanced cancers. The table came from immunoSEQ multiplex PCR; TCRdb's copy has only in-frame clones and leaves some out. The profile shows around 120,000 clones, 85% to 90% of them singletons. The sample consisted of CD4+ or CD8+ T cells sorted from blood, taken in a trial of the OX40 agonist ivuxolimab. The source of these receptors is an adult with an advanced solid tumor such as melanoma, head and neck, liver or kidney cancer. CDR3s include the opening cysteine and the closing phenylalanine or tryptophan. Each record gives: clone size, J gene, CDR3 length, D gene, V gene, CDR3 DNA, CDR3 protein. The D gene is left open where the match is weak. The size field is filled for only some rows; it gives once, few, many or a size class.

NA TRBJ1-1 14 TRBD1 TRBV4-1 TGCGCCAGCAGCCGACCCGACAGGGCGTCTGAAGCTTTCTTT CASSRPDRASEAFF
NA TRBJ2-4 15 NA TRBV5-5 TGTGCCAGCAGCCGGGGGGCCGGGCTAGGAAACATTCAGTACTTC CASSRGAGLGNIQYF
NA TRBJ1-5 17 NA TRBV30 TGTGCCTGGAGTGCTTCCCTCGACAGACCTTTCAATCAGCCCCAGCATTTT CAWSASLDRPFNQPQHF
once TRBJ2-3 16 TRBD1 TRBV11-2 TGTGCCAGCAGCTCCCGGACAGGGACTAGCACAGATACGCAGTATTTT CASSSRTGTSTDTQYF
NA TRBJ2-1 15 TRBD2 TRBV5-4 TGTGCCAGCAGCTTGACTAGCGGGGGGGCTAATGAGCAGTTCTTC CASSLTSGGANEQFF
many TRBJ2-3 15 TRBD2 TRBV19 TGTGCCAGTAGTACACTAGCGGGGTCCACAGATACGCAGTATTTT CASSTLAGSTDTQYF
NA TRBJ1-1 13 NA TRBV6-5 TGTGCCAGCATGCTCGCAGGGCCCACTGAAGCTTTCTTT CASMLAGPTEAFF
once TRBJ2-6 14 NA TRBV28 TGTGCCAGCACCTTGGGGGCTGGGGCCAACGTCCTGACTTTC CASTLGAGANVLTF
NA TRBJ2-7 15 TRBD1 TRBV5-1 TGCGCCAGCAGCTTGGGGCGACAGGGGTACTACGAGCAGTACTTC CASSLGRQGYYEQYF
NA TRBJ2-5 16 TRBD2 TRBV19 TGTGCCAGTAGGTTGAGGACTAGCGGCCTCCAAGAGACCCAGTACTTC CASRLRTSGLQETQYF
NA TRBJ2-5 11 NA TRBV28 TGTGCCAGCAGTCAACCGGAGACCCAGTACTTC CASSQPETQYF
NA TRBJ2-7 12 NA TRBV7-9 TGTGCCAGCAGCTTGGACAGTTTCGAGCAGTACTTC CASSLDSFEQYF
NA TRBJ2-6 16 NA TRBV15 TGTGCCACCAGCTTAGGGGGTTTGCCTGGGGCCAACGTCCTGACTTTC CATSLGGLPGANVLTF
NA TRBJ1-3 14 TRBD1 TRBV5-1 TGCGCCAGCAGCCCGGGACAGACAGGAAACACCATATATTTT CASSPGQTGNTIYF
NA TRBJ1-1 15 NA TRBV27 TGTGCCAGCAGCCAGAGGGTATCTAGGGACACTGAAGCTTTCTTT CASSQRVSRDTEAFF
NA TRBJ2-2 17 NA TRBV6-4 TGTGCCAGCAGTCCCCAGGGTCTCGATGGGCCCACCGGGGAGCTGTTTTTT CASSPQGLDGPTGELFF
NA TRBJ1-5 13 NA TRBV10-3 TGTGCCATCAGTGTGCGGGTCGGCCAGCCCCAGCATTTT CAISVRVGQPQHF
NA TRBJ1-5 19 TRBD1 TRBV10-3 TGTGCCATCAGTGAGTCGACTTCGAACAGGGGAGTTTCGAATCAGCCCCAGCATTTT CAISESTSNRGVSNQPQHF
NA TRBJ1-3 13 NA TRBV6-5 TGTGCCAGCACTGAGGGATTGGGAAACACCATATATTTT CASTEGLGNTIYF
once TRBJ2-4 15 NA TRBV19 TGTGCCAGTAGTATTGAGGCGGCGGCCAAAAACATTCAGTACTTC CASSIEAAAKNIQYF
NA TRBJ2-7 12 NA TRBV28 TGTGCCAGCTGCTACAGCTCCTACGAGCAGTACTTC CASCYSSYEQYF
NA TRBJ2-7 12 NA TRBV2 TGTGCCAGCAGCTTCCACGGGGGCGAGCAGTACTTC CASSFHGGEQYF
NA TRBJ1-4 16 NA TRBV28 TGTGCCAGCAGTCCGAATACTCCCGACAGCCCCCGGAAACTGTTTTTT CASSPNTPDSPRKLFF
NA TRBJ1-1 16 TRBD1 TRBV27 TGTGCCAGCAGCAATCGCGGACAGGTACAGAACACTGAAGCTTTCTTT CASSNRGQVQNTEAFF
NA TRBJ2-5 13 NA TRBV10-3 TGTGCCATCAGCCAGGGGTTAGGAGAGACCCAGTACTTC CAISQGLGETQYF
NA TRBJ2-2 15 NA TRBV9 TGTGCCAGCAGCGTTCAACGGATGAACACCGGGGAGCTGTTTTTT CASSVQRMNTGELFF
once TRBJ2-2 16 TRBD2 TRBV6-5 TGTGCCAGCAGTTTTGGACTAGCGGGCCTTAAGGGGGAGCTGTTTTTT CASSFGLAGLKGELFF